Following are 6 T cell receptor beta chains from one sample sequenced in a study of Ad26.COV2.S vaccination and SARS-CoV-2 variants (dated by TCRdb to about 2021). The sample's treatment or condition label is to be understood as: around 19 received Ad26.COV2.S at low or high dose, single or two shots; roughly five received placebo; per-sample allocation not given. For vaccine and placebo recipients, the sequenced repertoires came from samples collected on day 63 after the first injection. Library method: the immunoSEQ multiplex PCR assay. The immuneACCESS repertoire file appears here via TCRdb, limited to in-frame rearrangements. These files lack a portion of the clones; in checked studies, under half of the deficit traces to unresolved V genes, and the cause of the others is not known. In all, the sample holds fewer than 600,000 clones, and about nine tenths of those were seen once. Of the sample, under 2% falls within the top ten clones.

The material was peripheral blood, obtained in a trial of Ad26.COV2.S vaccine versus placebo. These receptors all come from a person between 18 and 65 years old who received the Ad26.COV2.S COVID-19 vaccine or a placebo.

The V gene is TRBV6-2 or TRBV6-3, the J gene TRBJ2-3; 8 bases align to TRBD2. Germline lookup yields CDR1 MNHEY and CDR2 SVGEGT. CDR3 length: 15 residues. Germline trimming cut 5 bases from V and 0 bases from J; bases unmatched to any gene: 4. Here the CDR3 reads CASSRRGGSTDTQYF. CDR3 coding DNA: TGTGCCAGCAGTCGACGGGGGGGGAGCACAGATACGCAGTATTTT.

The CDR3 here is CASQLGQGDRAFF. CDR3 coding DNA: TGTGCCAGCCAACTGGGACAGGGGGATCGAGCTTTCTTT. The chain uses TRBV13 and TRBJ1-1; TRBD1 matches at 11 bases. V lost 8 bases, J lost 10 bases, and 9 bases stayed unmatched. The CDR3 totals 13 residues. Germline CDR1 is PRHDT and CDR2 is FYEKMQ (reference sequence).

The chain carries TRBV19 and TRBJ2-7, with 10 bases matching TRBD1. The CDR3 totals 15 residues. The germline gives CDR1 LNHDA, CDR2 SQIVND (reference sequence). V trimming: 6 bases; J trimming: 2 bases; junction bases outside the gene matches: 7. The CDR3 loop is CASRKTGQGTYEQYF. The CDR3 DNA reads as TGTGCCAGTAGAAAGACGGGACAGGGGACCTACGAGCAGTACTTC.

J is TRBJ2-4 and V is TRBV5-6; TRBD1 agrees at 7 bases. The CDR3 extends over 16 amino acids. Per germline, CDR1 SGHDT and CDR2 YYEEEE. V lost 0 bases to trimming and J lost 3 bases; unmatched junction nucleotides: 6. The CDR3 sequence is CASSLAFGTVKNIQYF. The CDR3, as DNA: TGTGCCAGCAGCTTGGCCTTTGGGACAGTCAAAAACATTCAGTACTTC.

The genes are TRBV30 and TRBJ2-7; 7 nucleotides agree with TRBD2. Germline assignment: CDR1 GTSNPN and CDR2 SVGIG (reference sequence). The CDR3 has 15 residues. Germline trimming cut 1 base from V and 4 bases from J; bases unmatched to any gene: 10. The DNA for the CDR3 is TGTGCCTGGAGTGGGGGGGGTACAGTGATATACGAGCAGTACTTC. Amino acids: CAWSGGGTVIYEQYF.

V is TRBV4-1 and J is TRBJ2-1; TRBD1 matches at 9 bases. This CDR3 contains 16 residues. Germline trimming cut 4 bases from V and 4 bases from J; bases unmatched to any gene: 8. Germline CDR1 is MGHRA and CDR2 is YSYEKL. The CDR3 protein is CASSPTGTGLYNEQFF. The DNA for the CDR3 is TGCGCCAGCAGCCCTACCGGGACAGGGCTGTACAATGAGCAGTTCTTC.